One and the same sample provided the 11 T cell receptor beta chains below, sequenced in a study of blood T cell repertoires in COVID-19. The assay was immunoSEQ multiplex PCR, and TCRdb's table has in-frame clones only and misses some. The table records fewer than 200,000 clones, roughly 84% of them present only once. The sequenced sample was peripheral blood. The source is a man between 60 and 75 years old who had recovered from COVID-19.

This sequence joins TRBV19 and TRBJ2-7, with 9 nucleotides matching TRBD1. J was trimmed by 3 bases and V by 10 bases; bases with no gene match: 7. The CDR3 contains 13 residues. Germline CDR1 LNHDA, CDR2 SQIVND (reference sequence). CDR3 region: CATKAGQGYEQYF. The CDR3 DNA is TGTGCCACCAAGGCGGGACAGGGCTACGAGCAGTACTTC. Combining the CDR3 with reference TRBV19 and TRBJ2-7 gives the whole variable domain DGGITQSPKYLFRKEGQNVTLSCEQNLNHDAMYWYRQDPGQGLRLIYYSQIVNDFQKGDIAEGYSVSREKKESFPLTVTSAQKNPTAFYLCATKAGQGYEQYFGPGTRLTVT.

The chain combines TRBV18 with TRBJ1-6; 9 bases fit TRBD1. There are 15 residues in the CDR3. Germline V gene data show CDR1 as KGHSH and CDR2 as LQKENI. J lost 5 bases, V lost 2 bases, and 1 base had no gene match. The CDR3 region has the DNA TGTGCCAGCTCACCAAGGACAGGGGATAATTCACCCCTCCACTTT. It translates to CASSPRTGDNSPLHF. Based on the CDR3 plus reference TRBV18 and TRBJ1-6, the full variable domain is NAGVMQNPRHLVRRRGQEARLRCSPMKGHSHVYWYRQLPEEGLKFMVYLQKENIIDESGMPKERFSAEFPKEGPSILRIQQVVRGDSAAYFCASSPRTGDNSPLHFGNGTRLTVT.

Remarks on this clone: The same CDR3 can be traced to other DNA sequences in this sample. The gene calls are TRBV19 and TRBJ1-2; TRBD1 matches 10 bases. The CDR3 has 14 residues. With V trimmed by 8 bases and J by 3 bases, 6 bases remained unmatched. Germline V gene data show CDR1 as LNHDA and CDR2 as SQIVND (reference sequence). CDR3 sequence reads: CASSTGGVDYGYTF. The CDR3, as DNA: TGTGCCAGTTCGACAGGGGGCGTCGACTATGGCTACACCTTC.

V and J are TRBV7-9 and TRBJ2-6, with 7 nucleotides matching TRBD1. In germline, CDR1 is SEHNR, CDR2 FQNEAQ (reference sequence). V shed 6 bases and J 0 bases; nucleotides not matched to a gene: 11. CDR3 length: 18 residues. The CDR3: CASRPGTEPYSGANVLTF. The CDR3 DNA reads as TGTGCCAGCAGACCCGGGACAGAACCCTACTCTGGGGCCAACGTCCTGACTTTC.

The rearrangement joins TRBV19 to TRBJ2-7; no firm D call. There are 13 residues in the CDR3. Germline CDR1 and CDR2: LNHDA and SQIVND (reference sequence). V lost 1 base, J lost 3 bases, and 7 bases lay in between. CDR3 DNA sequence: TGTGCCAGTAGTATAGGCCAGATCTACGAGCAGTACTTC. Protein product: CASSIGQIYEQYF.

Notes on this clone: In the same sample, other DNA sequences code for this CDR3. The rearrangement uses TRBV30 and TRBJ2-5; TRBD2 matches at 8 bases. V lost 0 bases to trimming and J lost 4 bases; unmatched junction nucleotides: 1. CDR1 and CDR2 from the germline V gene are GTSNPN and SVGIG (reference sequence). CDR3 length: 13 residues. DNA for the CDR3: TGTGCCTGGAGTGTAAGCGGGAGAGAGACCCAGTACTTC. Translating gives CAWSVSGRETQYF.

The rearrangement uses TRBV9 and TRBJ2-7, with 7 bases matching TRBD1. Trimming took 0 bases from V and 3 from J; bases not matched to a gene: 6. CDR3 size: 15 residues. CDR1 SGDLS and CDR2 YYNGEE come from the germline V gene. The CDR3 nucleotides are TGTGCCAGCAGCGTAGCGGCAGGGGGTGACTACGAGCAGTACTTC. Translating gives CASSVAAGGDYEQYF.

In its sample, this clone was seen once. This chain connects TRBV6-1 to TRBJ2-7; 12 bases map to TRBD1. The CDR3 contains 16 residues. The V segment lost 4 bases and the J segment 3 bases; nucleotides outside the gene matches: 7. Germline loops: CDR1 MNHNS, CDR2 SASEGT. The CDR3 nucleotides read TGTGCCAGCAGTGGATCCGGGACAGGGGGCTTCTACGAGCAGTACTTC. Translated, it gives CASSGSGTGGFYEQYF.

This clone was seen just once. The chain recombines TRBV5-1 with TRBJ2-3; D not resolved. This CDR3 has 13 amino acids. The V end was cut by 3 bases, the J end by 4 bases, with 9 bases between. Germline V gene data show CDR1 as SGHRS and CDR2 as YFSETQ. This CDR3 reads CASSWQLADTQYF. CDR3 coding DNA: TGCGCCAGCAGCTGGCAGTTGGCAGATACGCAGTATTTT.

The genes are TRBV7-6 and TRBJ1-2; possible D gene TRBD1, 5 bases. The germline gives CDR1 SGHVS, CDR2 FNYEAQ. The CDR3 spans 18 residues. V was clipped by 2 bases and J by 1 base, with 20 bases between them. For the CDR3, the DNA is TGTGCCAGCAGCTTATCACCTACGGACAAAGATTTTAACTATGGCTACACCTTC. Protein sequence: CASSLSPTDKDFNYGYTF. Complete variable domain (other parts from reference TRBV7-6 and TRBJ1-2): GAGVSQSPRYKVTKRGQDVALRCDPISGHVSLYWYRQALGQGPEFLTYFNYEAQQDKSGLPNDRFSAERPEGSISTLTIQRTEQRDSAMYRCASSLSPTDKDFNYGYTFGSGTRLTVV.

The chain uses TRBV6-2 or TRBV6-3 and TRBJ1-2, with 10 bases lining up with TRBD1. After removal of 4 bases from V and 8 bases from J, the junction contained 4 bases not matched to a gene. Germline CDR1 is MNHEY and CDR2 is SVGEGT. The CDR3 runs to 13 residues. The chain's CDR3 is CASSSGTGVGYTF. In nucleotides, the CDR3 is TGTGCCAGCAGTTCCGGGACAGGGGTCGGCTACACCTTC.